This passage covers 27 T cell receptor beta chains from one sample sequenced in a study of T cell responses to AZD1222 COVID-19 vaccine. Sequencing was performed with immunoSEQ multiplex PCR; in TCRdb, only in-frame clones are kept and a portion is missing. The repertoire holds 57,000 or so clones, more than 70% seen once, with about 21% in the top ten. This specimen was peripheral blood, taken on day 0 of MenACWY control vaccination. The receptors here all came from an adult in good health.

This clone appeared once. J is TRBJ2-2 and V is TRBV11-3; 9 bases align to TRBD1. The trim removed 4 bases at V and 10 bases at J, leaving 7 bases unmatched. This CDR3 has 14 residues. Germline lookup yields CDR1 SGHNT and CDR2 YENEEA. The CDR3 spells CASSSDRGRAELFF. CDR3 sequence (DNA): TGTGCCAGCAGCTCGGACAGGGGTAGGGCGGAGCTGTTTTTT. The whole variable domain, filled in from reference TRBV11-3 and TRBJ2-2, reads EAGVVQSPRYKIIEKKQPVAFWCNPISGHNTLYWYLQNLGQGPELLIRYENEEAVDDSQLPKDRFSAERLKGVDSTLKIQPAELGDSAVYLCASSSDRGRAELFFGEGSRLTVL.

This chain links TRBV28 with TRBJ1-2; no clear D gene. The CDR3 consists of 13 residues. Germline V gives CDR1 MDHEN, CDR2 SYDVKM. Trimming removed 3 bases at V and 10 bases at J, with 15 bases between. The CDR3 reads CASSLLGSRDYTF. CDR3 nucleotide sequence: TGTGCCAGCAGTTTGTTGGGCAGCCGGGACTACACCTTC.

The CDR3 sequence: CASSFQNRDRGFGYTF. CDR3 DNA sequence: TGTGCCAGCAGCTTCCAAAACCGGGACAGGGGGTTTGGCTACACCTTC. The J gene is TRBJ1-2, the V gene TRBV11-2; 11 bases fit TRBD1. The CDR3 consists of 16 residues. After removal of 3 bases from V and 7 bases from J, the junction contained 10 bases not matched to a gene. Germline lookup yields CDR1 SGHAT and CDR2 FQNNGV. Filled out from reference TRBV11-2 and TRBJ1-2, the complete variable domain reads EAGVAQSPRYKIIEKRQSVAFWCNPISGHATLYWYQQILGQGPKLLIQFQNNGVVDDSQLPKDRFSAERLKGVDSTLKIQPAKLEDSAVYLCASSFQNRDRGFGYTFGSGTRLTVV.

This rearrangement joins TRBV4-2 to TRBJ1-5, with no clear D. Looked up from germline, CDR1 is LGHNA and CDR2 is YNFKEQ. The ends were cut back, 0 bases at V and 3 bases at J, with 12 bases in the middle. The CDR3 loop spans 16 amino acids. The CDR3 coding sequence is TGTGCCAGCAGCCAAGACTCGGGTGGGGTCAATCAGCCCCAGCATTTT. It specifies CASSQDSGGVNQPQHF.

The V and J genes are TRBV7-2 and TRBJ1-6; D is ambiguous. This CDR3 has 14 amino acids. The V end was cut by 2 bases, the J end by 6 bases, with 8 bases between. The germline gives CDR1 SGHTA, CDR2 FQGNSA. CDR3 bases: TGTGCCAGCAGCTTAACTCCCGTTAATTCACCCCTCCACTTT. Encoded protein: CASSLTPVNSPLHF.

The chain couples TRBV10-3 to TRBJ2-7; D is undetermined. The V and J ends lost 0 bases and 6 bases respectively, with 3 bases between them. Germline CDR1 is ENHRY and CDR2 is SYGVKD. CDR3 size: 11 residues. DNA of the CDR3: TGTGCCATCAGTGAGTCTTCCGAGCAGTACTTC. Translated, it gives CAISESSEQYF.

The chain uses TRBV19 and TRBJ1-1, with 7 bases aligning to TRBD1. V trimming: 4 bases; J trimming: 6 bases; junction bases outside the gene matches: 11. The CDR3 totals 15 residues. Germline CDR1 and CDR2: LNHDA and SQIVND (reference sequence). In nucleotides, the CDR3 is TGTGCCAGTAGTACACCAGGGGGACGTACAGCTGAAGCTTTCTTT. Translated: CASSTPGGRTAEAFF.

This chain connects TRBV4-2 to TRBJ2-6, with TRBD2 identical over 15 bases. The CDR3 covers 17 residues. V gave up 3 bases and J gave up 3 bases; unmatched junction bases: 0. The germline V gene encodes CDR1 LGHNA and CDR2 YNFKEQ. For the CDR3, the DNA is TGTGCCAGCAGCCAGGGACTAGCGGGAGGTGGGGCCAACGTCCTGACTTTC. Protein: CASSQGLAGGGANVLTF.

The rearrangement links TRBV6-4 to TRBJ1-2; tentative D call: TRBD1 (5 bases). Trimming cost V 8 bases and J 6 bases, with 16 bases left between them. The CDR3 length is 13 residues. Per germline, CDR1 MRHNA and CDR2 SNTAGT. The CDR3 DNA is TGTGCCAGCGGCGACGAAGGGGCTCATGGCTACACCTTC. Encoded protein: CASGDEGAHGYTF.

The chain is built from TRBV19 and TRBJ2-7; no reliable D call. CDR1 is LNHDA, CDR2 SQIVND, per germline (reference sequence). The CDR3 totals 15 residues. V lost 4 bases and J 2 bases, leaving 15 bases between the germline ends. The CDR3 protein is CASSTLIGVAYEQYF. Written as DNA, the CDR3 is TGTGCCAGTAGTACCCTCATCGGAGTGGCCTACGAGCAGTACTTC.

The chain recombines TRBV5-1 with TRBJ2-1, with 12 bases identical to TRBD2. From germline, CDR1 is SGHRS and CDR2 YFSETQ. The CDR3 extends over 16 amino acids. Losses at the gene ends were 3 bases for V and 6 bases for J; bases not matched to a gene: 7. The CDR3 region is CASSSRTSGILNEQFF. CDR3 bases: TGCGCCAGCAGCTCTAGGACTAGCGGGATTCTCAATGAGCAGTTCTTC.

The J gene is TRBJ1-6, the V gene TRBV7-9, with 8 bases matching TRBD1. With 5 bases clipped from V and 8 bases from J, the junction kept 11 bases outside the gene matches. Germline CDR1 and CDR2: SEHNR and FQNEAQ (reference sequence). This CDR3 has 16 amino acids. The CDR3 spells CASSPPQQGVDSPLHF. In DNA, the CDR3 is TGTGCCAGCAGCCCCCCCCAACAGGGGGTTGATTCACCCCTCCACTTT.

V is TRBV6-5 and J is TRBJ2-7, with D tentatively TRBD1 or TRBD2 (5 bases each). The V end lost 2 bases, the J end lost 5 bases, and 7 bases lay between the germline ends. Germline CDR1 and CDR2: MNHEY and SVGAGI. This CDR3 has 12 amino acids. The CDR3, as DNA: TGTGCCAGCAGTTACAGGGGAGACGAGCAGTACTTC. Encoded protein: CASSYRGDEQYF.

This clone was found a few times. The gene calls are TRBV18 and TRBJ2-2; 11 bases are a match to TRBD2. The CDR3 runs 20 residues. V trimming: 6 bases; J trimming: 0 bases; junction bases outside the gene matches: 15. Germline V gene sequence: CDR1 KGHSH, CDR2 LQKENI. As DNA, the CDR3 is TGTGCCAGCTCCGCGGTCATAGCGGGAGGGCAACAAACGAACACCGGGGAGCTGTTTTTT. Translated, it gives CASSAVIAGGQQTNTGELFF. Using reference TRBV18 and TRBJ2-2 for the parts outside the CDR3, the full variable domain is NAGVMQNPRHLVRRRGQEARLRCSPMKGHSHVYWYRQLPEEGLKFMVYLQKENIIDESGMPKERFSAEFPKEGPSILRIQQVVRGDSAAYFCASSAVIAGGQQTNTGELFFGEGSRLTVL.

The count of this clone is one. V is TRBV2 and J is TRBJ2-1, with TRBD2 matching 7 bases. This CDR3 is built from 13 residues. With 7 bases clipped from V and 9 bases from J, the junction kept 9 bases outside the gene matches. Germline loops: CDR1 SNHLY, CDR2 FYNNEI. CDR3 nucleotide sequence: TGTGCCAGCACCACTAGCGTTAGGAGTGAGCAGTTCTTC. It is translated as CASTTSVRSEQFF.

The chain links TRBV7-3 to TRBJ2-2; 7 nucleotides align to TRBD1. After removal of 1 base from V and 3 bases from J, the junction contained 5 bases not matched to a gene. The V gene's germline CDR1 is SGHTA and CDR2 FQGTGA. This CDR3 is 16 amino acids long. The DNA for the CDR3 is TGTGCCAGCAGCTTAAGTGGGACAGCATACACCGGGGAGCTGTTTTTT. Its protein product is CASSLSGTAYTGELFF.

J is TRBJ2-1 and V is TRBV28, with D unresolved. The V gene's germline CDR1 is MDHEN and CDR2 SYDVKM. Trimming took off 10 bases at V and 3 bases at J, with 13 bases between the two ends. This CDR3 is built from 13 residues. The CDR3 DNA sequence: TGTGCCACGTTCTTAGCCGACTACAATGAGCAGTTCTTC. Translating gives CATFLADYNEQFF.

This clone was seen a handful of times. Other DNA sequences in the same sample also yield this CDR3. The V call is TRBV18, the J call TRBJ2-2; D is ambiguous. V lost 3 bases and J 0 bases, leaving 2 bases between the germline ends. The V gene's germline CDR1 is KGHSH and CDR2 LQKENI. CDR3 length equals 13 residues. CDR3 amino acids: CASSPPNTGELFF. The DNA for the CDR3 is TGTGCCAGCTCACCTCCGAACACCGGGGAGCTGTTTTTT.

The chain has TRBV7-2 and TRBJ2-2; a weak D match, TRBD1 (5 bases). The V end was cut by 5 bases, the J end by 8 bases, with 12 bases between. The CDR3 extends over 13 amino acids. CDR1 SGHTA and CDR2 FQGNSA come from the germline V gene. CDR3 nucleotides: TGTGCCAGCAGCCGTTATAGGACAGGGGAGCTGTTTTTT. Protein: CASSRYRTGELFF.

The chain is built from TRBV9 and TRBJ2-3, with D hard to call. This CDR3 has 12 amino acids. V was pared by 4 bases and J by 2 bases, with 5 bases between. Germline assignment: CDR1 SGDLS and CDR2 YYNGEE. The CDR3 DNA reads TGTGCCAGCAGCCCCCCCACAGATACGCAGTATTTT. Residues: CASSPPTDTQYF.

The rearrangement uses TRBV30 and TRBJ1-1; 9 nucleotides line up with TRBD1. Germline assignment: CDR1 GTSNPN and CDR2 SVGIG (reference sequence). The CDR3 runs 15 residues. The ends lost 3 bases at V and 7 bases at J; junction bases unmatched: 12. Here the CDR3 reads CAWSRRRQGGYEAFF. In nucleotides, the CDR3 is TGTGCCTGGAGCCGAAGGAGACAGGGGGGATATGAAGCTTTCTTT.

This rearrangement joins TRBV27 to TRBJ2-1, with TRBD2 identical over 9 bases. The germline gives CDR1 MNHEY, CDR2 SMNVEV (reference sequence). The V gene end was trimmed by 0 bases and the J gene end by 6 bases; junction bases not matched to a gene: 6. The CDR3 consists of 16 residues. DNA of the CDR3: TGTGCCAGCAGTTTATCGGGCGGGAGGGCTTCCAATGAGCAGTTCTTC. Translated: CASSLSGGRASNEQFF.

The J gene is TRBJ2-3, the V gene TRBV7-2; no reliable D call. The CDR3 runs to 16 residues. Trimming took off 3 bases at V and 1 base at J, with 14 bases between the two ends. Looked up from germline, CDR1 is SGHTA and CDR2 is FQGNSA. The CDR3 here is CASSLSAGSGTDTQYF. CDR3 sequence (DNA): TGTGCCAGCAGCTTGTCTGCCGGGTCCGGCACAGATACGCAGTATTTT.

This sequence joins TRBV18 and TRBJ2-3; weak D call: TRBD1 (6 bases). Germline-derived CDR1 and CDR2 are KGHSH and LQKENI. With 3 bases removed from V and 5 bases from J, the gap between germline ends came to 9 bases. The length of the CDR3 is 13 residues. The CDR3 sequence: CASSPYREDTQYF. In DNA, the CDR3 is TGTGCCAGCTCACCTTACAGGGAAGATACGCAGTATTTT.

The gene calls are TRBV4-3 and TRBJ1-5; a weak D match, TRBD1 (5 bases). CDR3 size: 17 residues. Deletions cut 0 bases from V and 4 bases from J, with 16 bases between. CDR1 LGHNA and CDR2 YSLEER come from the germline V gene. CDR3 bases: TGCGCCAGCAGCCAAGATCAGGGTGCGCCGGCTAATCAGCCCCAGCATTTT. This sequence encodes CASSQDQGAPANQPQHF.

This chain connects TRBV28 to TRBJ2-2; the D gene is possibly TRBD1 (7 bases). The CDR3 runs 17 residues. V shed 6 bases and J shed 3 bases, with 20 bases lying between them. Germline assignment: CDR1 MDHEN and CDR2 SYDVKM. The CDR3 reads CASRFPNRGGDTGELFF. DNA for the CDR3: TGTGCCAGCAGATTCCCCAACAGGGGAGGTGACACCGGGGAGCTGTTTTTT.

The chain recombines TRBV10-2 with TRBJ2-3, with 7 bases matching TRBD2. Germline V CDR1 and CDR2: WSHSY, SAAADI. The CDR3 totals 14 residues. V lost 4 bases, J lost 6 bases, and 7 bases stayed unmatched. CDR3 bases: TGCGCCAGCAGTGTCGCGGGAGATCCCGATACGCAGTATTTT. Translating it yields CASSVAGDPDTQYF.